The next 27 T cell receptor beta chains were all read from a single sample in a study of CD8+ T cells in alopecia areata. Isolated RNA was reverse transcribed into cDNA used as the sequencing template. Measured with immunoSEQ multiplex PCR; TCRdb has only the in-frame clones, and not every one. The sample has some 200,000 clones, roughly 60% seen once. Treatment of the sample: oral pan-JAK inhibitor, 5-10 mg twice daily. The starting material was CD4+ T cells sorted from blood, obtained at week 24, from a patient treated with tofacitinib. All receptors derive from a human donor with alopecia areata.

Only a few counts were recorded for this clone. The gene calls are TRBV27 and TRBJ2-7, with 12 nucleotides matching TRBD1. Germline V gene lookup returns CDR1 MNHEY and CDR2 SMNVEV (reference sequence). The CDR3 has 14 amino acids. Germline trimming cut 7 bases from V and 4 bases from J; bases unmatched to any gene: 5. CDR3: CASKKGQGAYEQYF. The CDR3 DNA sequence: TGTGCCAGCAAAAAGGGACAGGGGGCATACGAGCAGTACTTC.

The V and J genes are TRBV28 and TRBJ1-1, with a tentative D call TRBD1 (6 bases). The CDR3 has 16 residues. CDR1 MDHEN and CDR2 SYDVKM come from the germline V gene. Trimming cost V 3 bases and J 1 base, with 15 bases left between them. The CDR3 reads CASSFSLKGENTEAFF. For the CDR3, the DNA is TGTGCCAGCAGTTTTTCGTTGAAGGGGGAGAACACTGAAGCTTTCTTT.

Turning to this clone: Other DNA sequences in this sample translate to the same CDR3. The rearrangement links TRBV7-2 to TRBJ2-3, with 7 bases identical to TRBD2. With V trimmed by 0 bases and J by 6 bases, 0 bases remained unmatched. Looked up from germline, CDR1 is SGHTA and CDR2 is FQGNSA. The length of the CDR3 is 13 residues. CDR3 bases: TGTGCCAGCAGCTTAGCGGGGGGGGATACGCAGTATTTT. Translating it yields CASSLAGGDTQYF.

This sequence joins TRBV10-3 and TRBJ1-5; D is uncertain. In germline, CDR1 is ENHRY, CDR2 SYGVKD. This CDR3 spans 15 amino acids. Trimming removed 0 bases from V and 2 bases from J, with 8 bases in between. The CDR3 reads CAISESAGRNQPQHF. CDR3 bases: TGTGCCATCAGTGAGTCGGCAGGCCGCAATCAGCCCCAGCATTTT.

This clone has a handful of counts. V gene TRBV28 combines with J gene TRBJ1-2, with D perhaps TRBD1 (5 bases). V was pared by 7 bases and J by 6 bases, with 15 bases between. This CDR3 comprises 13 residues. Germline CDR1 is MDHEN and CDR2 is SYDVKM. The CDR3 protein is CASNARGGDGYTF. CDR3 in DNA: TGTGCCAGCAACGCAAGGGGAGGGGATGGCTACACCTTC.

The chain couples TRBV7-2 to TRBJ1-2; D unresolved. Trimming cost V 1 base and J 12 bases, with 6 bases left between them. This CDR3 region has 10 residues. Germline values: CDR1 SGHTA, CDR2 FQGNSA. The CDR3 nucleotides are TGTGCCAGCAGCTTAGACCCCCACACCTTC. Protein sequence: CASSLDPHTF.

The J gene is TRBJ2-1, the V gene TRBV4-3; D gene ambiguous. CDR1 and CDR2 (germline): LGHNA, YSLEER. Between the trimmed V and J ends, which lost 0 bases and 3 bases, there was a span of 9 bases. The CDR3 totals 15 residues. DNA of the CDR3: TGCGCCAGCAGCCAAGAGACGCGGCTCTACAATGAGCAGTTCTTC. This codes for CASSQETRLYNEQFF.

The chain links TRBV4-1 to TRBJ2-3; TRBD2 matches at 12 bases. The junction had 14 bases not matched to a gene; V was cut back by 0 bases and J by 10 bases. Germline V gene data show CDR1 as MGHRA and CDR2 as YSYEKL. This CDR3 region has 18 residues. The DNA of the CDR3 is TGCGCCAGCAGCCAAGAGTCTGCCGGACTAGCGGGATCGGCAGCGCAGTATTTT. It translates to CASSQESAGLAGSAAQYF.

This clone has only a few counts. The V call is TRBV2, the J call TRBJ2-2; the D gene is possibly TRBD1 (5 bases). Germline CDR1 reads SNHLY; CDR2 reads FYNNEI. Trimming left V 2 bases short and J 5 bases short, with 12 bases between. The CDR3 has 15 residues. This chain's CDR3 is CASSEQGVVTGELFF. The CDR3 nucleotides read TGTGCCAGCAGTGAACAGGGTGTTGTGACCGGGGAGCTGTTTTTT.

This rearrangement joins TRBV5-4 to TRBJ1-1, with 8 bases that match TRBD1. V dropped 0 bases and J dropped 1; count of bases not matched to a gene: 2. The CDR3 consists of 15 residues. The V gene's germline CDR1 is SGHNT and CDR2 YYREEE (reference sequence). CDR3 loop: CASSLVGQANTEAFF. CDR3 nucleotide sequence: TGTGCCAGCAGCTTGGTGGGACAGGCGAACACTGAAGCTTTCTTT.

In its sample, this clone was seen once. The CDR3 DNA follows: TGCGCCAGCAGCCAAGGACTAGCGGGAGTGTCCGGGGAGCTGTTTTTT. Protein: CASSQGLAGVSGELFF. The gene calls are TRBV4-1 and TRBJ2-2; 12 nucleotides align to TRBD2. V was pared by 1 base and J by 6 bases, with 3 bases of the junction left unmatched. Per the germline V gene, CDR1 is MGHRA and CDR2 is YSYEKL. The CDR3 extends over 16 amino acids.

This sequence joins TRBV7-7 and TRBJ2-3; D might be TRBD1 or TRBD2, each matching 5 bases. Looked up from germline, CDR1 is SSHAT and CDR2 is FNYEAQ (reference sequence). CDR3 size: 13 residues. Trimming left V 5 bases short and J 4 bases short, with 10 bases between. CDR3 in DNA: TGTGCCAGCAGCCCCCAGGGAGCAGATACGCAGTATTTT. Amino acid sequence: CASSPQGADTQYF. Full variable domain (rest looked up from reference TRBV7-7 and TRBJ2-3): GAGVSQSPRYKVTKRGQDVTLRCDPISSHATLYWYQQALGQGPEFLTYFNYEAQPDKSGLPSDRFSAERPEGSISTLTIQRTEQRDSAMYRCASSPQGADTQYFGPGTRLTVL.

CDR3 protein: CAWRRGGSEAFF. The CDR3, as DNA: TGTGCCTGGAGGAGGGGGGGATCTGAAGCTTTCTTT. The chain has TRBV30 and TRBJ1-1, with D possibly matching TRBD1 (6 bases). This CDR3 is built from 12 residues. V was cut by 3 bases and J by 6 bases, with 11 bases left in between. Germline CDR1 and CDR2: GTSNPN and SVGIG (reference sequence).

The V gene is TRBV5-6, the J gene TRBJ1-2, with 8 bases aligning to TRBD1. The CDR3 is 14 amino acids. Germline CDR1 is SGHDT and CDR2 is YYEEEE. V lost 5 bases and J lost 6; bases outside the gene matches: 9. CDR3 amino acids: CASRSIGQGDGYTF. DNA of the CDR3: TGTGCCAGCAGATCTATAGGACAGGGAGATGGCTACACCTTC. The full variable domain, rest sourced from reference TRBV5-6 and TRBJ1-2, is DAGVTQSPTHLIKTRGQQVTLRCSPKSGHDTVSWYQQALGQGPQFIFQYYEEEERQRGNFPDRFSGHQFPNYSSELNVNALLLGDSALYLCASRSIGQGDGYTFGSGTRLTVV.

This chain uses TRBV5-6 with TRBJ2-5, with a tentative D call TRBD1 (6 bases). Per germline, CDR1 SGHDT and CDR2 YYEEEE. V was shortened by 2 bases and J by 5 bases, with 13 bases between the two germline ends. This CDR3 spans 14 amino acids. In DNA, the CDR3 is TGTGCCAGCAGCTTTGGCCCAAGGGGGGAGACCCAGTACTTC. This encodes CASSFGPRGETQYF.

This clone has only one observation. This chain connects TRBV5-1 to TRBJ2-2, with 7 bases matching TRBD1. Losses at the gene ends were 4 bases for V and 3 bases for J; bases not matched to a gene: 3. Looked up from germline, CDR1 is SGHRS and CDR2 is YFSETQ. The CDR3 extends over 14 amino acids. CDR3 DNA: TGCGCCAGCAGCCGGGACAGCGACACCGGGGAGCTGTTTTTT. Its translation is CASSRDSDTGELFF.

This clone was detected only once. CDR3 loop: CAWKVTVSEAFF. CDR3 sequence (DNA): TGTGCCTGGAAAGTGACAGTCTCTGAAGCTTTCTTT. This chain joins TRBV30 and TRBJ1-1; D is perhaps TRBD1 (5 bases). Germline V gene sequence: CDR1 GTSNPN, CDR2 SVGIG (reference sequence). The CDR3 runs to 12 residues. The ends were cut back, 4 bases at V and 6 bases at J, with 12 bases in the middle.

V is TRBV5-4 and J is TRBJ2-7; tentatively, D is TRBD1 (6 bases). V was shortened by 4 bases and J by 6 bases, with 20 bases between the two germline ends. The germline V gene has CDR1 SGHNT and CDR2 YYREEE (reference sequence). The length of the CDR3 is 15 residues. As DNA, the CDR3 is TGTGCCAGCAGCGAGGGGACAATCGGTTTCCGCGAGCAGTACTTC. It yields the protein CASSEGTIGFREQYF.

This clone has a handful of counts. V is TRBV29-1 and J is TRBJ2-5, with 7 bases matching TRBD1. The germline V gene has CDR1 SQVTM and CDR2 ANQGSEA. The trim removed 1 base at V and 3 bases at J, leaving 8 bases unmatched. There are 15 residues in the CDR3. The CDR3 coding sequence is TGCAGCGTTGAAGTCGGGACAGACCACGAAGAGACCCAGTACTTC. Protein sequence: CSVEVGTDHEETQYF.

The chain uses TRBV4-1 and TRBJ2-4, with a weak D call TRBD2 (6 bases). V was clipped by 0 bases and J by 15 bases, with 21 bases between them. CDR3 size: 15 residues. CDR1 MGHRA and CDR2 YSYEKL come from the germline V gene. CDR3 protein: CASSQDGSWTGELYF. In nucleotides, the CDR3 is TGCGCCAGCAGCCAAGATGGGAGTTGGACGGGGGAACTGTACTTC.

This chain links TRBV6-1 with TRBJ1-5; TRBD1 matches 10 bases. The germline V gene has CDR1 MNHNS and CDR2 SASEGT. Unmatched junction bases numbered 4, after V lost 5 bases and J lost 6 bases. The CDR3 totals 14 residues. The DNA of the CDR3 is TGTGCCAGCAGTCCCTGGGACAGGGGTCAGCCCCAGCATTTT. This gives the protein CASSPWDRGQPQHF.

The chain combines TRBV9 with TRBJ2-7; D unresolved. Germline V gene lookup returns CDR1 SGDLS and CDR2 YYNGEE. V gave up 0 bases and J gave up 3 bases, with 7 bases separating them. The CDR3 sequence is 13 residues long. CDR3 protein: CASSVEPFYEQYF. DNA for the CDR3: TGTGCCAGCAGCGTAGAACCGTTCTACGAGCAGTACTTC.

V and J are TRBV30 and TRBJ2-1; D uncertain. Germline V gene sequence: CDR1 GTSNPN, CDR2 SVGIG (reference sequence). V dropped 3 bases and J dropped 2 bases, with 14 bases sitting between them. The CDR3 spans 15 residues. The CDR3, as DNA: TGTGCCTGGAGGCGGAACATGAACGCCTACAATGAGCAGTTCTTC. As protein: CAWRRNMNAYNEQFF.

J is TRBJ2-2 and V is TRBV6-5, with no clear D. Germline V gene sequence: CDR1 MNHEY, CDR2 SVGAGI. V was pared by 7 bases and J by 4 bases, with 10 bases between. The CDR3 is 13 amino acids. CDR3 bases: TGTGCCAGCAAGGGCAGGAGCACCGGGGAGCTGTTTTTT. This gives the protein CASKGRSTGELFF.

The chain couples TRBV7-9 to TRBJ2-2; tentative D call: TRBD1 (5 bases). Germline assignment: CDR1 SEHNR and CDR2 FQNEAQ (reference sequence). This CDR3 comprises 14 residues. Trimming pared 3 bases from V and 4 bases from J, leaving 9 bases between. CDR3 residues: CASSFRVTTGELFF. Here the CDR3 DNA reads TGTGCCAGCAGCTTCAGGGTAACCACCGGGGAGCTGTTTTTT.

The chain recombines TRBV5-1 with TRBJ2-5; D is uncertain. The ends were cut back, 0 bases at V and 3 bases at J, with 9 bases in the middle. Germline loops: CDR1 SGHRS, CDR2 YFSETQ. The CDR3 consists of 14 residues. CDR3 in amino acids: CASSLAGTEETQYF. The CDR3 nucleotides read TGCGCCAGCAGCTTGGCTGGCACAGAAGAGACCCAGTACTTC.

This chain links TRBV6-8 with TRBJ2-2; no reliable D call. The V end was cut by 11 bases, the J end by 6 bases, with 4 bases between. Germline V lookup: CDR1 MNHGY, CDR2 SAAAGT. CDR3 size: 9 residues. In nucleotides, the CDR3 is TGTGCCCTATCCGGGGAGCTGTTTTTT. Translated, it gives CALSGELFF.